The 26 T cell receptor beta chains given below trace back to one sample, sequenced in a study of cytomegalovirus exposure and HLA in healthy donors. The PCR ran on 60 Vbeta and 13 Jbeta primers. Assay used: immunoSEQ multiplex PCR; TCRdb lists only in-frame clones, some missing. The table has some 140,000 clones, 70% to 85% seen once. Sequencing used PBMCs. These receptors were obtained from a young man in good health and CMV-seronegative.

The CDR3 loop reads CASRDTGDYGYTF. CDR3 nucleotide sequence: TGTGCCAGCAGGGATACAGGGGACTATGGCTACACCTTC. This chain uses TRBV25-1 with TRBJ1-2; 7 positions agree with TRBD1. The V and J ends lost 6 bases and 3 bases, in that order; junction bases with no gene match: 4. Germline V gene lookup returns CDR1 MGHDK and CDR2 SYGVNS. The CDR3 totals 13 residues.

This clone showed up just once. The CDR3 spells CASSLSSGGNSPLHF. The CDR3, as DNA: TGTGCCAGCAGCTTAAGCAGTGGGGGGAATTCACCCCTCCACTTT. The rearrangement uses TRBV7-9 and TRBJ1-6; D is possibly TRBD1 (5 bases). Germline V gene lookup returns CDR1 SEHNR and CDR2 FQNEAQ (reference sequence). The CDR3 contains 15 residues. Trimming pared 2 bases from V and 7 bases from J, leaving 12 bases between. The variable domain in full, completed from reference TRBV7-9 and TRBJ1-6, reads DTGVSQNPRHKITKRGQNVTFRCDPISEHNRLYWYRQTLGQGPEFLTYFQNEAQLEKSRLLSDRFSAERPKGSFSTLEIQRTEQGDSAMYLCASSLSSGGNSPLHFGNGTRLTVT.

This chain uses TRBV6-1 with TRBJ1-2; D not certain. Germline CDR1 is MNHNS and CDR2 is SASEGT. The CDR3 covers 13 residues. V gave up 6 bases and J gave up 6 bases, with 14 bases separating them. CDR3 nucleotide sequence: TGTGCCAGCAGGATTAACAGTGAAGATGGCTACACCTTC. Protein product: CASRINSEDGYTF.

The gene calls are TRBV7-7 and TRBJ2-2; 10 nucleotides line up with TRBD2. Germline-derived CDR1 and CDR2 are SSHAT and FNYEAQ (reference sequence). The CDR3 totals 17 residues. Trimming cost V 4 bases and J 5 bases; bases outside gene matches: 10. The chain's CDR3 is CASSWTLAGAGTGELFF. The CDR3 nucleotides are TGTGCCAGCAGCTGGACTCTAGCGGGGGCAGGGACCGGGGAGCTGTTTTTT.

The chain joins TRBV18 to TRBJ1-1, with 9 bases matching TRBD1. V trimming: 4 bases; J trimming: 7 bases; junction bases outside the gene matches: 4. The germline V gene encodes CDR1 KGHSH and CDR2 LQKENI. The CDR3 totals 13 residues. The CDR3 DNA follows: TGTGCCAGCTCACAAGGGACAGGGCTTGAAGCTTTCTTT. As protein: CASSQGTGLEAFF.

The chain combines TRBV5-6 with TRBJ1-1; no definite D call. CDR1 and CDR2 from the germline V gene are SGHDT and YYEEEE. The CDR3 length is 14 residues. V gave up 0 bases and J gave up 1 base, with 7 bases separating them. The CDR3 DNA follows: TGTGCCAGCAGCTTGGCCAGTCCGAACACTGAAGCTTTCTTT. It is translated as CASSLASPNTEAFF.

The chain links TRBV15 to TRBJ2-3, with 8 bases matching TRBD2. Germline V lookup: CDR1 LNHNV, CDR2 YYDKDF (reference sequence). The V and J ends lost 7 bases and 0 bases, in that order; junction bases with no gene match: 3. This CDR3 is 14 amino acids long. CDR3 in DNA: TGTGCCACCATAGCGGGGCCTAGCACAGATACGCAGTATTTT. Protein sequence: CATIAGPSTDTQYF.

The rearrangement uses TRBV5-4 and TRBJ2-5, with TRBD1 matching 8 bases. The CDR3 consists of 18 residues. The ends lost 0 bases at V and 1 base at J; junction bases unmatched: 11. Germline values: CDR1 SGHNT, CDR2 YYREEE (reference sequence). Here the CDR3 reads CASSLGSRSGGLQETQYF. Written as DNA, the CDR3 is TGTGCCAGCAGCTTGGGGTCCCGGTCAGGGGGCCTCCAAGAGACCCAGTACTTC. Drawing the rest from reference TRBV5-4 and TRBJ2-5, the complete variable domain is ETGVTQSPTHLIKTRGQQVTLRCSSQSGHNTVSWYQQALGQGPQFIFQYYREEENGRGNFPPRFSGLQFPNYSSELNVNALELDDSALYLCASSLGSRSGGLQETQYFGPGTRLLVL.

The chain links TRBV5-1 to TRBJ2-6, with D perhaps matching TRBD1 (5 bases). This CDR3 is 16 amino acids long. The V end was cut by 0 bases, the J end by 4 bases, with 11 bases between. CDR1 SGHRS and CDR2 YFSETQ come from the germline V gene. The CDR3 region is CASSLDGATGANVLTF. The CDR3 DNA reads TGCGCCAGCAGCTTGGATGGGGCAACCGGGGCCAACGTCCTGACTTTC.

J is TRBJ1-1 and V is TRBV6-5; D not resolved. V lost 5 bases and J 0 bases, leaving 7 bases between the germline ends. Per germline, CDR1 MNHEY and CDR2 SVGAGI. The CDR3 spans 13 residues. The CDR3: CASSAQVNTEAFF. The CDR3 DNA reads TGTGCCAGCAGTGCCCAGGTGAACACTGAAGCTTTCTTT.

The rearrangement joins TRBV5-4 to TRBJ2-3; 7 bases are shared with TRBD2. This CDR3 is built from 14 residues. V gave up 0 bases and J gave up 5 bases; unmatched junction bases: 3. Germline-derived CDR1 and CDR2 are SGHNT and YYREEE (reference sequence). The DNA for the CDR3 is TGTGCCAGCAGCTTGGGAAGGGAGGGAGATACGCAGTATTTT. Its protein is CASSLGREGDTQYF.

The chain has TRBV5-4 and TRBJ2-5; D possibly corresponds to TRBD2 (6 bases). Germline-derived CDR1 and CDR2 are SGHNT and YYREEE (reference sequence). The CDR3 length is 14 residues. Trimming took off 1 base at V and 1 base at J, with 8 bases between the two ends. Written as DNA, the CDR3 is TGTGCCAGCAGCTTGTGGGGGGTCCAAGAGACCCAGTACTTC. Translated: CASSLWGVQETQYF.

This clone occurred many times. The J gene is TRBJ2-5, the V gene TRBV5-6; no reliable D call. The CDR3 sequence is 14 residues long. The germline gives CDR1 SGHDT, CDR2 YYEEEE. Trimming left V 0 bases short and J 0 bases short, with 6 bases between. In DNA, the CDR3 is TGTGCCAGCAGCTTGGGGCAGTACCAAGAGACCCAGTACTTC. Translating it yields CASSLGQYQETQYF.

This chain connects TRBV19 to TRBJ2-7, with 8 bases identical to TRBD2. This CDR3 has 13 residues. V lost 7 bases, J lost 2 bases, and 4 bases stayed unmatched. The germline gives CDR1 LNHDA, CDR2 SQIVND (reference sequence). In nucleotides, the CDR3 is TGTGCCAGTAAGGCGGGGGGCGCCTACGAGCAGTACTTC. It is translated as CASKAGGAYEQYF.

The J gene is TRBJ2-3, the V gene TRBV27, with 7 bases identical to TRBD2. Trimming removed 1 base from V and 3 bases from J; junction bases left unmatched: 13. The germline CDR1 and CDR2 sequences are MNHEY and SMNVEV (reference sequence). The CDR3 has 18 amino acids. The CDR3 nucleotides are TGTGCCAGCAGTTTATTCTCCCTGGGCGGGAGAAGGACAGATACGCAGTATTTT. It specifies CASSLFSLGGRRTDTQYF.

The genes are TRBV5-1 and TRBJ1-4; unclear D gene. The CDR3 covers 14 residues. Looked up from germline, CDR1 is SGHRS and CDR2 is YFSETQ. V was cut by 2 bases and J by 3 bases, with 8 bases left in between. The CDR3 loop is CASSFGGSNEKLFF. Written as DNA, the CDR3 is TGCGCCAGCAGCTTCGGAGGCTCTAATGAAAAACTGTTTTTT.

This clone was found a few times. V gene TRBV7-9 combines with J gene TRBJ1-2, with D unresolved. Trimming removed 5 bases from V and 0 bases from J, with 7 bases in between. The CDR3 has 13 amino acids. Germline V CDR1 and CDR2: SEHNR, FQNEAQ (reference sequence). The CDR3 DNA sequence: TGTGCCAGCAGCCCCGGGGCTAACTATGGCTACACCTTC. It is translated as CASSPGANYGYTF.

The genes are TRBV2 and TRBJ1-1, with 8 bases matching TRBD1. Germline assignment: CDR1 SNHLY and CDR2 FYNNEI. Losses at the gene ends were 5 bases for V and 0 bases for J; bases not matched to a gene: 5. The CDR3 is 15 residues long. DNA for the CDR3: TGTGCCAGCAGTCCCAGGGGGCACATGAACACTGAAGCTTTCTTT. Translation: CASSPRGHMNTEAFF. Drawing the rest from reference TRBV2 and TRBJ1-1, the complete variable domain is EPEVTQTPSHQVTQMGQEVILRCVPISNHLYFYWYRQILGQKVEFLVSFYNNEISEKSEIFDDQFSVERPDGSNFTLKIRSTKLEDSAMYFCASSPRGHMNTEAFFGQGTRLTVV.

V gene TRBV19 combines with J gene TRBJ2-2; D may be TRBD1 (5 bases). The V end lost 4 bases, the J end lost 1 base, and 10 bases lay between the germline ends. The CDR3 length is 15 residues. The germline gives CDR1 LNHDA, CDR2 SQIVND (reference sequence). The CDR3 protein is CASSTETGNTGELFF. The CDR3 DNA reads as TGTGCCAGTAGTACGGAAACAGGGAACACCGGGGAGCTGTTTTTT.

This clone has just one count. The rearrangement joins TRBV2 to TRBJ1-1; 8 bases line up with TRBD1. CDR1 and CDR2 from the germline V gene are SNHLY and FYNNEI. This CDR3 spans 14 amino acids. V shed 6 bases and J 4 bases; nucleotides not matched to a gene: 7. CDR3 loop: CASRPTGVATEAFF. The DNA for the CDR3 is TGTGCCAGCAGGCCGACAGGGGTTGCCACTGAAGCTTTCTTT.

CDR3 in amino acids: CASKTGGSVNQPQHF. CDR3 bases: TGTGCCAGTAAGACAGGGGGCTCCGTCAATCAGCCCCAGCATTTT. This chain joins TRBV28 and TRBJ1-5, with 10 bases identical to TRBD1. This CDR3 comprises 15 residues. Germline V gene lookup returns CDR1 MDHEN and CDR2 SYDVKM. V lost 9 bases and J lost 3; bases outside the gene matches: 8.

This chain links TRBV7-2 with TRBJ2-3; TRBD1 agrees at 7 bases. Per the germline V gene, CDR1 is SGHTA and CDR2 is FQGNSA. The CDR3 has 14 amino acids. The V segment lost 5 bases and the J segment 8 bases; nucleotides outside the gene matches: 10. The CDR3 nucleotides are TGTGCCAGCAGCGGAGACAGGGCCCCTCCTACGCAGTATTTT. It yields the protein CASSGDRAPPTQYF.

The CDR3 protein is CASRATSGGAGELFF. CDR3 nucleotides: TGTGCCAGCAGAGCGACTAGCGGGGGGGCCGGGGAGCTGTTTTTT. The chain is built from TRBV6-5 and TRBJ2-2, with 14 bases fitting TRBD2. V was pared by 6 bases and J by 6 bases, with 3 bases of the junction left unmatched. Germline V gene sequence: CDR1 MNHEY, CDR2 SVGAGI. The CDR3 loop spans 15 amino acids.

The V gene is TRBV9, the J gene TRBJ2-3; D is possibly TRBD1 (7 bases). V lost 4 bases and J 0 bases, leaving 21 bases between the germline ends. The V gene's germline CDR1 is SGDLS and CDR2 YYNGEE. This CDR3 is built from 18 residues. The CDR3 is CASSPSTRGAASTDTQYF. The CDR3 coding sequence is TGTGCCAGCAGCCCGTCCACCAGGGGGGCTGCTAGCACAGATACGCAGTATTTT.

The V gene is TRBV7-9, the J gene TRBJ1-1; tentative D call: TRBD1 (6 bases). Looked up from germline, CDR1 is SEHNR and CDR2 is FQNEAQ (reference sequence). The length of the CDR3 is 14 residues. V was cut by 3 bases and J by 1 base, with 9 bases left in between. CDR3 in amino acids: CASSFYRENTEAFF. The DNA of the CDR3 is TGTGCCAGCAGCTTCTACAGGGAGAACACTGAAGCTTTCTTT.

This chain uses TRBV28 with TRBJ2-5; 9 nucleotides agree with TRBD2. V gave up 7 bases and J gave up 7 bases; unmatched junction bases: 4. Germline V gives CDR1 MDHEN, CDR2 SYDVKM. The CDR3 loop spans 12 amino acids. The CDR3 reads CASKGGGATQYF. The CDR3, as DNA: TGTGCCAGCAAGGGCGGGGGGGCGACCCAGTACTTC.